This paragraph reports one T cell receptor beta chain. MiXCR was run by TCRdb on the RT-PCR reads, yielding one entry per CDR3 protein. The data show about half a million distinct CDR3 sequences, 25% seen once. Per germline, CDR1 DFQATT and CDR2 SNEGSKA (reference sequence). Trimming removed 3 bases from V and 4 bases from J; junction bases left unmatched: 7. The CDR3 runs to 15 residues. This sample was taken from a study of response to subunit inactivated influenza vaccine. The receptor was derived from a middle-aged man who received an inactivated influenza vaccine. This material consisted of CD4+ T cells sorted from PBMCs, taken around 5 days after vaccination. J is TRBJ2-1 and V is TRBV20-1; TRBD1 agrees at 9 bases. The CDR3 region is CSASRPGQGYNEQFF. The CDR3 bases are TGCAGTGCTAGCCGCCCGGGACAGGGATACAATGAGCAGTTCTTC.